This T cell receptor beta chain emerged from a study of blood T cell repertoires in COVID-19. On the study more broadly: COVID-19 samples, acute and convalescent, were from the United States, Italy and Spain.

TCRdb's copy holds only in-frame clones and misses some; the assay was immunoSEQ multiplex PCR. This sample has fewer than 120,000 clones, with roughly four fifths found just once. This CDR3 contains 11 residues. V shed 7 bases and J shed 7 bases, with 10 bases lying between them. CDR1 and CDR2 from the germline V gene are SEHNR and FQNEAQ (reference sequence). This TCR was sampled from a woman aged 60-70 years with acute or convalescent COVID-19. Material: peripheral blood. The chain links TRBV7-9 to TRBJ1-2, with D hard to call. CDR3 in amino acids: CASIQEGGYTF. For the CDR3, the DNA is TGTGCCAGCATACAAGAGGGTGGCTACACCTTC.